The 24 T cell receptor beta chains below all came from one sample that was sequenced in a study of T cells in localized non-small cell lung cancer. The table came from immunoSEQ multiplex PCR; TCRdb's copy has only in-frame clones and leaves some out. Here the sample spans under 20,000 clones, 90% to 95% being singletons. This material consisted of peripheral blood, taken before any cancer treatment. These TCRs come from a woman aged 40-69 years with stage I lung adenocarcinoma.

The chain joins TRBV7-9 to TRBJ2-2, with D perhaps TRBD1 (6 bases). V was cut by 7 bases and J by 2 bases, with 17 bases left in between. The CDR3 totals 16 residues. CDR1 SEHNR and CDR2 FQNEAQ come from the germline V gene (reference sequence). The CDR3 nucleotides read TGTGCCAGCACCGTAGTCAGGACAGCTAACACCGGGGAGCTGTTTTTT. Protein product: CASTVVRTANTGELFF.

The chain is built from TRBV13 and TRBJ2-7, with 7 bases matching TRBD1. Germline lookup yields CDR1 PRHDT and CDR2 FYEKMQ (reference sequence). Trimming cost V 2 bases and J 3 bases; bases outside gene matches: 7. The CDR3 totals 15 residues. CDR3 DNA: TGTGCCAGCAGCTTATACCGGTCAGGGGGCTACGAGCAGTACTTC. It is translated as CASSLYRSGGYEQYF.

The chain has TRBV5-1 and TRBJ2-5, with 14 positions matching TRBD2. This CDR3 spans 16 amino acids. Germline V gives CDR1 SGHRS, CDR2 YFSETQ. V shed 4 bases, J shed 4 bases, and the junction held 6 bases outside the gene matches. DNA for the CDR3: TGCGCCAGCAGCGTAGCCGGGACTAGCGGGGGAGAGACCCAGTACTTC. It translates to CASSVAGTSGGETQYF.

This clone was counted only a few times. This chain links TRBV6-5 with TRBJ1-2; D is unresolved. Germline V lookup: CDR1 MNHEY, CDR2 SVGAGI. The CDR3 loop spans 13 amino acids. Trimming shortened V by 0 bases and J by 8 bases, and 10 bases separated the two germline ends. The CDR3, as DNA: TGTGCCAGCAGTTACTCGGGCCCTCCGGGCTACACCTTC. Translating it yields CASSYSGPPGYTF.

The chain has TRBV5-1 and TRBJ2-5; the match to TRBD2 covers 8 bases. This CDR3 spans 16 amino acids. The trim removed 4 bases at V and 2 bases at J, leaving 10 bases unmatched. CDR1 and CDR2 from the germline V gene are SGHRS and YFSETQ. The CDR3 protein is CASSERGILNQETQYF. The DNA for the CDR3 is TGCGCCAGCAGCGAGCGGGGGATTTTAAATCAAGAGACCCAGTACTTC.

This chain joins TRBV5-4 and TRBJ2-7; 11 bases map to TRBD1. V trimming: 6 bases; J trimming: 5 bases; junction bases outside the gene matches: 7. Germline CDR1 reads SGHNT; CDR2 reads YYREEE (reference sequence). The CDR3 extends over 14 amino acids. CDR3 protein: CASTSGQGVHEQYF. CDR3 nucleotide sequence: TGTGCCAGCACCTCGGGACAGGGGGTCCACGAGCAGTACTTC.

The V and J genes are TRBV5-8 and TRBJ2-5; 7 bases match TRBD1. Trimming removed 9 bases from V and 4 bases from J; junction bases left unmatched: 6. The CDR3 spans 12 residues. Germline values: CDR1 SGHTS, CDR2 YDEGEE. The CDR3 spells CATTGVGETQYF. For the CDR3, the DNA is TGTGCCACCACAGGGGTAGGAGAGACCCAGTACTTC.

This chain uses TRBV13 with TRBJ1-4; D gene unclear. The germline gives CDR1 PRHDT, CDR2 FYEKMQ (reference sequence). The length of the CDR3 is 15 residues. V was pared by 3 bases and J by 4 bases, with 12 bases between. The CDR3 here is CASSFRAGSNEKLFF. CDR3 DNA sequence: TGTGCCAGCAGCTTCCGGGCTGGGAGTAATGAAAAACTGTTTTTT.

The chain carries TRBV19 and TRBJ1-5, with 7 bases aligning to TRBD1. The V segment lost 3 bases and the J segment 4 bases; nucleotides outside the gene matches: 6. The CDR3 runs 15 residues. The germline CDR1 and CDR2 sequences are LNHDA and SQIVND (reference sequence). CDR3 nucleotides: TGTGCCAGTAGTATGAGGACAGGACAGAATCAGCCCCAGCATTTT. Residues: CASSMRTGQNQPQHF.

DNA of the CDR3: TGCAGCGCCTTTGGGGGCGACAGGGGCTATGGCTACACCTTC. It is translated as CSAFGGDRGYGYTF. J is TRBJ1-2 and V is TRBV29-1; 8 bases agree with TRBD1. Trimming at V came to 7 bases and at J to 4 bases, leaving 11 bases not matched to a gene. There are 14 residues in the CDR3. In germline, CDR1 is SQVTM, CDR2 ANQGSEA.

The V gene is TRBV9, the J gene TRBJ2-5, with D possibly TRBD1 on 6 matching bases. The length of the CDR3 is 15 residues. Per the germline V gene, CDR1 is SGDLS and CDR2 is YYNGEE. Trimming pared 3 bases from V and 2 bases from J, leaving 14 bases between. In nucleotides, the CDR3 is TGTGCCAGCAGCGGACCCGGGACAACTCAAGAGACCCAGTACTTC. The encoded protein is CASSGPGTTQETQYF.

The V gene is TRBV28, the J gene TRBJ1-1; D may be TRBD1 (6 bases). V shed 7 bases and J shed 1 base, with 13 bases lying between them. The CDR3 is made up of 14 amino acids. From germline, CDR1 is MDHEN and CDR2 SYDVKM. The DNA for the CDR3 is TGTGCCAGCATATCAGGGGATTCGAACACTGAAGCTTTCTTT. Protein product: CASISGDSNTEAFF.

The rearrangement uses TRBV28 and TRBJ2-2; perhaps TRBD2 as D (6 bases). Germline CDR1 MDHEN, CDR2 SYDVKM. V was trimmed by 1 base and J by 7 bases, leaving 10 bases between them. This CDR3 region has 14 residues. DNA of the CDR3: TGTGCCAGCAGTTTATACGGAGGGAGCGGGGAGCTGTTTTTT. Encoded protein: CASSLYGGSGELFF.

J is TRBJ1-2 and V is TRBV5-1, with D perhaps matching TRBD1 (5 bases). The germline CDR1 and CDR2 sequences are SGHRS and YFSETQ. The CDR3 is 14 residues long. V shed 0 bases and J shed 4 bases, with 10 bases lying between them. The CDR3 DNA is TGCGCCAGCAGCTTGGGGCAGGGTAGCTATGGCTACACCTTC. This translates into CASSLGQGSYGYTF.

CDR3 region: CATREPQPTYEQYF. The CDR3 DNA reads TGTGCCACCCGGGAGCCCCAACCTACCTACGAGCAGTACTTC. V is TRBV10-3 and J is TRBJ2-7, with D tentatively TRBD2 (6 bases). V was shortened by 10 bases and J by 2 bases, with 18 bases between the two germline ends. Germline V gives CDR1 ENHRY, CDR2 SYGVKD. The CDR3 is 14 residues long.

The chain carries TRBV5-1 and TRBJ2-5, with D possibly being TRBD2 (6 bases). V was shortened by 4 bases and J by 0 bases, with 19 bases between the two germline ends. This CDR3 has 17 amino acids. Germline V gene sequence: CDR1 SGHRS, CDR2 YFSETQ. The CDR3 coding sequence is TGCGCCAGCAGCCCTGGAGTCAGCGGGCAAAACCAAGAGACCCAGTACTTC. Protein: CASSPGVSGQNQETQYF.

The J gene is TRBJ2-7, the V gene TRBV6-5; 9 bases are a match to TRBD2. The ends lost 0 bases at V and 2 bases at J; junction bases unmatched: 5. CDR3 length: 16 amino acids. Germline loops: CDR1 MNHEY, CDR2 SVGAGI. CDR3 DNA: TGTGCCAGCAGTTACTCGGTCGCGGGAGGGACCTACGAGCAGTACTTC. Its translation is CASSYSVAGGTYEQYF.

The CDR3 DNA sequence: TGTGCCAGCAGCTCCTCATCGAACTCCTACAATGAGCAGTTCTTC. This encodes CASSSSSNSYNEQFF. The V gene is TRBV11-2, the J gene TRBJ2-1, with D uncertain. The CDR3 consists of 15 residues. Trimming cost V 4 bases and J 0 bases, with 10 bases left between them. The germline V gene encodes CDR1 SGHAT and CDR2 FQNNGV. The variable domain in full, completed from reference TRBV11-2 and TRBJ2-1, reads EAGVAQSPRYKIIEKRQSVAFWCNPISGHATLYWYQQILGQGPKLLIQFQNNGVVDDSQLPKDRFSAERLKGVDSTLKIQPAKLEDSAVYLCASSSSSNSYNEQFFGPGTRLTVL.

This chain uses TRBV6-5 with TRBJ2-7, with D perhaps matching TRBD1 (7 bases). In germline, CDR1 is MNHEY, CDR2 SVGAGI. This CDR3 contains 15 residues. V lost 8 bases to trimming and J lost 2 bases, with 19 bases between them. The CDR3 reads CASASSGRGAYEQYF. The CDR3 DNA sequence: TGTGCCAGCGCCAGCTCCGGCAGGGGGGCCTACGAGCAGTACTTC.

This chain uses TRBV6-6 with TRBJ1-5; tentative D call: TRBD1 (6 bases). Trimming shortened V by 6 bases and J by 0 bases, and 9 bases separated the two germline ends. CDR1 MNHNY and CDR2 SVGAGI come from the germline V gene (reference sequence). The CDR3 loop spans 14 amino acids. The CDR3 DNA sequence: TGTGCCAGCAGCAGGACAGATAGCAATCAGCCCCAGCATTTT. Translation gives CASSRTDSNQPQHF.

The table lists this clone with a count of one. The rearrangement joins TRBV27 to TRBJ1-6; TRBD1 might be the D (6 bases). Germline V gene lookup returns CDR1 MNHEY and CDR2 SMNVEV (reference sequence). The CDR3 spans 15 residues. Trimming removed 7 bases from V and 6 bases from J, with 16 bases in between. The CDR3 region is CASTLRGVPNSPLHF. The DNA for the CDR3 is TGTGCCAGCACATTGAGGGGGGTACCTAATTCACCCCTCCACTTT.

The genes are TRBV5-1 and TRBJ2-1, with 7 nucleotides matching TRBD1. Germline V gene lookup returns CDR1 SGHRS and CDR2 YFSETQ. The V and J ends lost 4 bases and 7 bases, in that order; junction bases with no gene match: 8. CDR3 length: 14 residues. DNA for the CDR3: TGCGCCAGCAGCCTCGGACAGGCCCTTAATGAGCAGTTCTTC. Amino acids: CASSLGQALNEQFF.

The chain uses TRBV7-2 and TRBJ1-1; a possible D gene is TRBD1 (6 bases). The germline CDR1 and CDR2 sequences are SGHTA and FQGNSA. Trimming shortened V by 2 bases and J by 1 base, and 8 bases separated the two germline ends. The CDR3 spans 14 residues. CDR3 DNA: TGTGCCAGCAGCTTACGGGGGCAGAACACTGAAGCTTTCTTT. Its protein is CASSLRGQNTEAFF.

The J gene is TRBJ1-5, the V gene TRBV28, with D possibly TRBD1 on 5 matching bases. CDR1 is MDHEN, CDR2 SYDVKM, per germline. The CDR3 is 15 amino acids. Trimming pared 6 bases from V and 2 bases from J, leaving 14 bases between. This CDR3 is CASRNTGRGNQPQHF. The CDR3 DNA reads TGTGCCAGCAGAAACACAGGTAGGGGCAATCAGCCCCAGCATTTT.